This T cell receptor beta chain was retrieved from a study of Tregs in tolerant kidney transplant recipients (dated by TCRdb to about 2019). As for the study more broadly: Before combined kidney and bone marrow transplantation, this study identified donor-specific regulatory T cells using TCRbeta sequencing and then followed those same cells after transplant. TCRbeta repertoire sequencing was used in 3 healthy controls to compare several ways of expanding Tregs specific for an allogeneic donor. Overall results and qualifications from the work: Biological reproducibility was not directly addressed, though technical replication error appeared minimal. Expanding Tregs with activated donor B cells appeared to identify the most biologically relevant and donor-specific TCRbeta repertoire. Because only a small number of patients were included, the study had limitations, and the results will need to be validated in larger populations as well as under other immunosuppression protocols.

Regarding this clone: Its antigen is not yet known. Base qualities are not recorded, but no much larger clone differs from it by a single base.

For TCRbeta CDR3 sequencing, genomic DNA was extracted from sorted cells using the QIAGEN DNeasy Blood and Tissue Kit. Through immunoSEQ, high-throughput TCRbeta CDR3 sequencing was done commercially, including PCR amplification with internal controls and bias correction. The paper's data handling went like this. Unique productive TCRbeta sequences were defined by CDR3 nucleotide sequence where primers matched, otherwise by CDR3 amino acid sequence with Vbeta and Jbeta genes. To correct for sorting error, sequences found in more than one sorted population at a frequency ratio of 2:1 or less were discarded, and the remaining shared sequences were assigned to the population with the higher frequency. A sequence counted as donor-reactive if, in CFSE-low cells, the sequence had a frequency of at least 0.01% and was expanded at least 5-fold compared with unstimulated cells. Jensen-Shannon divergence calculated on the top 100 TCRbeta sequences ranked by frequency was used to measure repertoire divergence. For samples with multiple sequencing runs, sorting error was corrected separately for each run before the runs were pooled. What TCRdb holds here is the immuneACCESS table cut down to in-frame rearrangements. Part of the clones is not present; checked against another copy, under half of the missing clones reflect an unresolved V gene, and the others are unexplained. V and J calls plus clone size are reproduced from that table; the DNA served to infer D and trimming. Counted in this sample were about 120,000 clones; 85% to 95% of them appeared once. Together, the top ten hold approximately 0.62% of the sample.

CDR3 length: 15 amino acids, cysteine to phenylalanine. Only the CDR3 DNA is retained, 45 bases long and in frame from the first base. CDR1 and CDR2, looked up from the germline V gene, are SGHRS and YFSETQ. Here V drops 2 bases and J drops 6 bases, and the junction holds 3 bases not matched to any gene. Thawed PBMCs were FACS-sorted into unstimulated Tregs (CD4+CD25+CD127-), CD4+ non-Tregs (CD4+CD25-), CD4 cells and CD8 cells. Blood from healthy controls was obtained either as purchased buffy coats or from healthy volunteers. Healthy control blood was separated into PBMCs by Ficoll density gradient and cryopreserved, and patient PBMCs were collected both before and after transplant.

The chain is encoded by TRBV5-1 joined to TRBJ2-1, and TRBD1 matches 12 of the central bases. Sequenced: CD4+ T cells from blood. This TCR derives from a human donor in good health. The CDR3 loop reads CASSFGTGGPNEQFF. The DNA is TGCGCCAGCAGCTTTGGGACAGGGGGCCCCAATGAGCAGTTCTTC.